These 30 T cell receptor beta chains were sequenced from one sample in a study of T cell responses to AZD1222 COVID-19 vaccine. Libraries were prepared by immunoSEQ multiplex PCR; TCRdb keeps only in-frame clonotypes and omits some of them. Counted here are 120,000 or so clones, 87% occurring once; the ten biggest clones make up approximately 1.5%. The material was peripheral blood, obtained on day 0 of AZD1222 vaccination. Receptors originate from an adult in good health.

J is TRBJ2-7 and V is TRBV6-6; 10 bases are shared with TRBD1. J gave up 4 bases and V 4 bases, and 10 bases lay outside the gene matches. The CDR3 runs 16 residues. Germline CDR1 reads MNHNY; CDR2 reads SVGAGI (reference sequence). In DNA form, the CDR3 reads TGTGCCAGCAGTTTAACCGGGACAGGGGATGAATACGAGCAGTACTTC. Protein product: CASSLTGTGDEYEQYF.

The V call is TRBV10-3, the J call TRBJ1-5; TRBD1 matches 11 bases. Trimming took 6 bases from V and 6 from J; bases not matched to a gene: 7. Germline CDR1 ENHRY, CDR2 SYGVKD. The CDR3 covers 15 residues. CDR3: CAISRGQGDVQPQHF. Here the CDR3 DNA reads TGTGCCATCAGCCGGGGACAGGGGGATGTTCAGCCCCAGCATTTT.

The CDR3 nucleotides read TGCAGTCCCCGGGGGGACTATGGCTACACCTTC. Its translation: CSPRGDYGYTF. The V gene is TRBV20-1, the J gene TRBJ1-2; perhaps TRBD1 as D (5 bases). Germline CDR1 and CDR2: DFQATT and SNEGSKA (reference sequence). This CDR3 spans 11 amino acids. Trimming left V 8 bases short and J 3 bases short, with 10 bases between.

This clone was seen a few times. The chain joins TRBV6-1 to TRBJ1-1, with no clear D. This CDR3 has 15 amino acids. V was shortened by 1 base and J by 1 base, with 10 bases between the two germline ends. The V gene's germline CDR1 is MNHNS and CDR2 SASEGT. The DNA for the CDR3 is TGTGCCAGCAGTGAAGGAACCGCAAAGAACACTGAAGCTTTCTTT. It codes for CASSEGTAKNTEAFF.

This clone was seen more than once but under ten times. This rearrangement joins TRBV7-2 to TRBJ2-7; D is ambiguous. The CDR3 contains 14 residues. Germline V gene lookup returns CDR1 SGHTA and CDR2 FQGNSA. Trimming took off 6 bases at V and 3 bases at J, with 15 bases between the two ends. The CDR3 protein is CASRSPATYYEQYF. Written as DNA, the CDR3 is TGTGCCAGCAGATCACCGGCAACGTACTACGAGCAGTACTTC.

The V call is TRBV19, the J call TRBJ1-1; D possibly corresponds to TRBD1 (6 bases). V was pared by 7 bases and J by 4 bases, with 22 bases between. This CDR3 comprises 16 residues. Germline V gene lookup returns CDR1 LNHDA and CDR2 SQIVND (reference sequence). Written as DNA, the CDR3 is TGTGCCAGTACCCTAAGGCGGGGGGCGCGGGGCACTGAAGCTTTCTTT. Its protein is CASTLRRGARGTEAFF.

This clone was seen a few times. The chain is built from TRBV6-5 and TRBJ2-5; the D gene is possibly TRBD1 (5 bases). The CDR3 has 15 residues. V dropped 5 bases and J dropped 0 bases, with 13 bases sitting between them. Germline CDR1 and CDR2: MNHEY and SVGAGI. The CDR3 protein is CASSLTRADQETQYF. The CDR3, as DNA: TGTGCCAGCAGTCTTACCAGGGCGGACCAAGAGACCCAGTACTTC.

The gene calls are TRBV5-4 and TRBJ2-7; weak D call: TRBD1 (5 bases). Trimming shortened V by 2 bases and J by 3 bases, and 9 bases separated the two germline ends. The CDR3 length is 13 residues. Per germline, CDR1 SGHNT and CDR2 YYREEE (reference sequence). The CDR3 DNA follows: TGTGCCAGCAGCTTATCAGGGTTCTACGAGCAGTACTTC. As protein: CASSLSGFYEQYF.

V and J are TRBV15 and TRBJ2-1; no definite D call. Germline V gene sequence: CDR1 LNHNV, CDR2 YYDKDF (reference sequence). There are 14 residues in the CDR3. V was pared by 0 bases and J by 4 bases, with 7 bases between. The CDR3 loop reads CATSRELVYNEQFF. CDR3 in DNA: TGTGCCACCAGCAGAGAACTCGTATACAATGAGCAGTTCTTC.

J is TRBJ2-6 and V is TRBV4-3, with D perhaps matching TRBD1 (5 bases). The CDR3 loop spans 15 amino acids. Germline V gene data show CDR1 as LGHNA and CDR2 as YSLEER. Trimming stripped 0 bases from V and 4 bases from J, with 7 bases between. The CDR3 region is CASSQEGAGANVLTF. The CDR3 DNA reads TGCGCCAGCAGCCAAGAAGGGGCCGGGGCCAACGTCCTGACTTTC.

V usage is TRBV5-1 and J usage is TRBJ1-1; D uncertain. V lost 2 bases and J 7 bases, leaving 12 bases between the germline ends. In germline, CDR1 is SGHRS, CDR2 YFSETQ. The CDR3 has 13 amino acids. CDR3 sequence reads: CASSFREGGEAFF. The CDR3 DNA reads TGCGCCAGCAGCTTTAGGGAAGGTGGTGAAGCTTTCTTT.

The count of this clone is one. The chain couples TRBV11-2 to TRBJ2-7, with D unresolved. The V gene's germline CDR1 is SGHAT and CDR2 FQNNGV. The CDR3 is made up of 14 amino acids. V lost 7 bases and J 3 bases, leaving 16 bases between the germline ends. CDR3 coding DNA: TGTGCCAGCACCTTCGGGCGTTCGGGCTACGAGCAGTACTTC. This gives the protein CASTFGRSGYEQYF.

There are a few counts of this clone. The chain has TRBV4-3 and TRBJ2-1; the match to TRBD2 covers 15 bases. The CDR3 is 22 residues long. Germline loops: CDR1 LGHNA, CDR2 YSLEER. The V segment lost 2 bases and the J segment 2 bases; nucleotides outside the gene matches: 16. CDR3 sequence: CASSQNLGAGLAGGSAYNEQFF. CDR3 nucleotides: TGCGCCAGCAGCCAAAACTTGGGCGCGGGACTAGCGGGGGGAAGCGCCTACAATGAGCAGTTCTTC.

This chain links TRBV28 with TRBJ1-6, with D perhaps matching TRBD1 (6 bases). The CDR3 is 16 amino acids. Trimming stripped 4 bases from V and 5 bases from J, with 15 bases between. The germline V gene has CDR1 MDHEN and CDR2 SYDVKM. Here the CDR3 reads CASSSGGAPNNSPLHF. CDR3 DNA sequence: TGTGCCAGCAGTTCCGGGGGCGCACCAAATAATTCACCCCTCCACTTT. The full variable domain, its missing parts supplied by reference TRBV28 and TRBJ1-6, is DVKVTQSSRYLVKRTGEKVFLECVQDMDHENMFWYRQDPGLGLRLIYFSYDVKMKEKGDIPEGYSVSREKKERFSLILESASTNQTSMYLCASSSGGAPNNSPLHFGNGTRLTVT.

The chain joins TRBV19 to TRBJ1-5; the match to TRBD1 covers 7 bases. The CDR3 has 15 residues. Germline values: CDR1 LNHDA, CDR2 SQIVND (reference sequence). Losses at the gene ends were 5 bases for V and 3 bases for J; bases not matched to a gene: 7. The CDR3: CASSSGQANNQPQHF. The CDR3 DNA reads TGTGCCAGTAGTTCAGGACAGGCCAACAATCAGCCCCAGCATTTT.

This clone was observed once. The chain joins TRBV6-2 or TRBV6-3 to TRBJ1-6; TRBD1 might be the D (6 bases). Germline V gene data show CDR1 as MNHEY and CDR2 as SVGEGT. Trimming removed 6 bases at V and 6 bases at J, with 21 bases between. The length of the CDR3 is 17 residues. The CDR3: CASSQIGQFNPNSPLHF. Here the CDR3 DNA reads TGTGCCAGCAGCCAAATCGGACAGTTCAACCCTAATTCACCCCTCCACTTT.

This sequence joins TRBV19 and TRBJ1-6, with D uncertain. V lost 5 bases and J lost 6, with 14 bases in between. There are 15 residues in the CDR3. The germline V gene has CDR1 LNHDA and CDR2 SQIVND (reference sequence). CDR3 region: CASSPSSAGNSPLHF. CDR3 nucleotides: TGTGCCAGTAGTCCCTCTTCTGCGGGTAATTCACCCCTCCACTTT. The variable domain in full, completed from reference TRBV19 and TRBJ1-6, reads DGGITQSPKYLFRKEGQNVTLSCEQNLNHDAMYWYRQDPGQGLRLIYYSQIVNDFQKGDIAEGYSVSREKKESFPLTVTSAQKNPTAFYLCASSPSSAGNSPLHFGNGTRLTVT.

The chain has TRBV7-9 and TRBJ1-5, with D possibly matching TRBD1 (5 bases). Germline assignment: CDR1 SEHNR and CDR2 FQNEAQ (reference sequence). CDR3 size: 14 residues. The V and J ends lost 4 bases and 3 bases respectively, with 10 bases between them. CDR3 loop: CASSSGGDNQPQHF. The CDR3 DNA follows: TGTGCCAGCAGCTCTGGAGGGGACAATCAGCCCCAGCATTTT.

This chain uses TRBV11-2 with TRBJ2-7, with a weak D call TRBD1 (5 bases). Germline V gene lookup returns CDR1 SGHAT and CDR2 FQNNGV. The CDR3 runs to 13 residues. With 4 bases removed from V and 5 bases from J, the gap between germline ends came to 12 bases. The DNA of the CDR3 is TGTGCCAGCAGCTCCGCAGGGTCCCACGAGCAGTACTTC. Amino acids: CASSSAGSHEQYF.

This clone came up once. The chain links TRBV7-9 to TRBJ1-1; D is possibly TRBD1 (5 bases). V lost 4 bases and J 5 bases, leaving 20 bases between the germline ends. CDR1 and CDR2 (germline): SEHNR, FQNEAQ (reference sequence). The CDR3 spans 16 residues. For the CDR3, the DNA is TGTGCCAGCAGCTCCCGCTGGGGGACCCAGACGACTGAAGCTTTCTTT. Translation: CASSSRWGTQTTEAFF.

The genes are TRBV28 and TRBJ2-7, with TRBD1 matching 10 bases. Germline trimming cut 9 bases from V and 5 bases from J; bases unmatched to any gene: 13. This CDR3 contains 15 residues. Germline V gives CDR1 MDHEN, CDR2 SYDVKM. Here the CDR3 reads CASTQPRQGANEQYF. The CDR3, as DNA: TGTGCCAGTACGCAGCCGAGACAGGGGGCGAACGAGCAGTACTTC. Drawing the rest from reference TRBV28 and TRBJ2-7, the complete variable domain is DVKVTQSSRYLVKRTGEKVFLECVQDMDHENMFWYRQDPGLGLRLIYFSYDVKMKEKGDIPEGYSVSREKKERFSLILESASTNQTSMYLCASTQPRQGANEQYFGPGTRLTVT.

The V and J genes are TRBV3-1 (or the pseudogene TRBV3-2) and TRBJ2-3, with TRBD2 matching 7 bases. Looked up from germline, CDR1 is LGHDT and CDR2 is YNNKEL (reference sequence). V gave up 4 bases and J gave up 2 bases; unmatched junction bases: 6. The CDR3 is 15 amino acids. CDR3 coding DNA: TGTGCCAGCAGCCTAGGACTAGTGTCCACAGATACGCAGTATTTT. This sequence encodes CASSLGLVSTDTQYF.

CDR3 amino acids: CASSEVWGAGYEQYF. CDR3 coding DNA: TGTGCCAGCAGTGAAGTTTGGGGGGCTGGCTACGAGCAGTACTTC. The rearrangement links TRBV6-1 to TRBJ2-7; D may match TRBD1 or TRBD2 (6 bases each). Germline assignment: CDR1 MNHNS and CDR2 SASEGT. The CDR3 totals 15 residues. Trimming stripped 1 base from V and 3 bases from J, with 13 bases between.

The chain carries TRBV6-5 and TRBJ1-2; D is ambiguous. This CDR3 is built from 12 residues. Germline V lookup: CDR1 MNHEY, CDR2 SVGAGI. Trimming stripped 8 bases from V and 2 bases from J, with 9 bases between. The CDR3 coding sequence is TGTGCCAGCGGCCGCAGCAACTATGGCTACACCTTC. This translates into CASGRSNYGYTF.

The chain combines TRBV28 with TRBJ1-2, with 7 bases lining up with TRBD1. CDR1 is MDHEN, CDR2 SYDVKM, per germline. This CDR3 is built from 15 residues. The trim removed 5 bases at V and 0 bases at J, leaving 6 bases unmatched. The CDR3 spells CASSITGASNYGYTF. The CDR3 nucleotides are TGTGCCAGCAGTATCACAGGGGCCTCTAACTATGGCTACACCTTC.

The rearrangement uses TRBV5-6 and TRBJ1-2, with no clear D. The CDR3 consists of 13 residues. In germline, CDR1 is SGHDT, CDR2 YYEEEE. V was clipped by 0 bases and J by 8 bases, with 11 bases between them. DNA of the CDR3: TGTGCCAGCAGCTTGGGAAGGGTGAGGGGCTACACCTTC. Protein sequence: CASSLGRVRGYTF.

The chain is built from TRBV3-1 (or the pseudogene TRBV3-2) and TRBJ2-7; TRBD1 matches at 7 bases. Germline lookup yields CDR1 LGHDT and CDR2 YNNKEL (reference sequence). This CDR3 region has 14 residues. The junction had 8 bases not matched to a gene; V was cut back by 5 bases and J by 4 bases. The CDR3 bases are TGTGCCAGCAGCAAATCGGGACAGCCTTACGAGCAGTACTTC. Encoded protein: CASSKSGQPYEQYF.

The rearrangement links TRBV19 to TRBJ1-2, with no clear D. The CDR3 length is 13 residues. V shed 7 bases and J shed 2 bases, with 11 bases lying between them. Germline loops: CDR1 LNHDA, CDR2 SQIVND (reference sequence). CDR3 region: CASTPTLNYGYTF. In DNA form, the CDR3 reads TGTGCCAGTACCCCGACTTTGAACTATGGCTACACCTTC.

This CDR3 reads CASSLGSSDTQYF. DNA for the CDR3: TGTGCCAGCAGCTTGGGGTCCTCAGATACGCAGTATTTT. This chain uses TRBV5-6 with TRBJ2-3; D unresolved. Germline assignment: CDR1 SGHDT and CDR2 YYEEEE. V gave up 0 bases and J gave up 4 bases, with 6 bases separating them. The CDR3 runs 13 residues.

The CDR3 coding sequence is TGTGCCAGCAGCTTAGGTTATGGCAGGGGAACAGATACGCAGTATTTT. Translation: CASSLGYGRGTDTQYF. The chain has TRBV7-3 and TRBJ2-3, with a possible D match to TRBD1 (6 bases). This CDR3 has 16 residues. V lost 2 bases to trimming and J lost 3 bases, with 15 bases between them. Germline-derived CDR1 and CDR2 are SGHTA and FQGTGA.